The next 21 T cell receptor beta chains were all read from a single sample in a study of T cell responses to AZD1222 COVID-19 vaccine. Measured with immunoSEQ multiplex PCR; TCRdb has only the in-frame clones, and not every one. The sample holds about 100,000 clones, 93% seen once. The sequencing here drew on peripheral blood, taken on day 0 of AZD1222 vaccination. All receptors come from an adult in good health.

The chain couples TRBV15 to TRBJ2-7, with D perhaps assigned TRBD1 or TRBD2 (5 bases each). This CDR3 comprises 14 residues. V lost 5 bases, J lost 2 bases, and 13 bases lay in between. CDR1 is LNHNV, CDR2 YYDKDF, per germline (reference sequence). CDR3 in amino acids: CATSPGRTTYEQYF. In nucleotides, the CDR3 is TGTGCCACCAGCCCGGGACGGACGACCTACGAGCAGTACTTC.

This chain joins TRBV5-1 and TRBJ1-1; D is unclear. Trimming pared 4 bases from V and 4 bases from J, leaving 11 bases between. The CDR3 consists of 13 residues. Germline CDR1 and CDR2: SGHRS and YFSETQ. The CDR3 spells CASSERVGTEAFF. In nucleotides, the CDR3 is TGCGCCAGCAGCGAGCGGGTGGGCACTGAAGCTTTCTTT.

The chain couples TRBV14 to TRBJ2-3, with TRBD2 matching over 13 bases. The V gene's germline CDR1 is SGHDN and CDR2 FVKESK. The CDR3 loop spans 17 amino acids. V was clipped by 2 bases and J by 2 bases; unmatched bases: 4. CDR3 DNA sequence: TGTGCCAGCAGCCAATGGGGACTAGCGGGAATCACAGATACGCAGTATTTT. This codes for CASSQWGLAGITDTQYF.

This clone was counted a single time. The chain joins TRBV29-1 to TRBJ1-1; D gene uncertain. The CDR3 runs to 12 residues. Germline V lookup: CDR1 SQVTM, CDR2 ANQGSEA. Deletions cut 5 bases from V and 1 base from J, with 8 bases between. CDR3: CSVLVRNTEAFF. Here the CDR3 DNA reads TGCAGCGTTTTAGTCCGGAACACTGAAGCTTTCTTT.

The CDR3 loop is CASSYRSLTYEQYF. CDR3 bases: TGTGCCAGCAGTTACAGGTCTCTAACCTACGAGCAGTACTTC. The chain links TRBV6-2 or TRBV6-3 to TRBJ2-7; unclear D gene. CDR1 and CDR2 from the germline V gene are MNHEY and SVGEGT. This CDR3 has 14 residues. V was pared by 2 bases and J by 2 bases, with 10 bases between.

CDR3 sequence (DNA): TGTGCCAGCTCACCGGGGAGCCCGCCCCGGGAGCAGTACTTC. This encodes CASSPGSPPREQYF. The chain is built from TRBV18 and TRBJ2-7; D is possibly TRBD2 (5 bases). Germline V gene lookup returns CDR1 KGHSH and CDR2 LQKENI. This CDR3 spans 14 amino acids. V gave up 3 bases and J gave up 7 bases, with 16 bases separating them.

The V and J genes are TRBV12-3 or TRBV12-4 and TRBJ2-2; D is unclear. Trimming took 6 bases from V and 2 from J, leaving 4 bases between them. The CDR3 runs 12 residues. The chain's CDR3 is CASRINTGELFF. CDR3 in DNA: TGTGCCAGCAGGATTAACACCGGGGAGCTGTTTTTT.

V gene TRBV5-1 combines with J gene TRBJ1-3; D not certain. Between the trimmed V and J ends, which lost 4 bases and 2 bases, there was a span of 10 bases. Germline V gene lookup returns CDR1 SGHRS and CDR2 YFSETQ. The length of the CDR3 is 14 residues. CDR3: CASSVGVAGNTIYF. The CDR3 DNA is TGCGCCAGCAGCGTGGGAGTTGCTGGAAACACCATATATTTT.

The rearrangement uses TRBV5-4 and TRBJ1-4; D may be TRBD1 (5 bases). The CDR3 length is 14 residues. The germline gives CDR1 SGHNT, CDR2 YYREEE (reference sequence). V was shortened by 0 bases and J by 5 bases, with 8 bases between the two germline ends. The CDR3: CASSLGGENEKLFF. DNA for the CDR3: TGTGCCAGCAGCTTGGGGGGCGAGAATGAAAAACTGTTTTTT.

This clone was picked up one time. DNA of the CDR3: TGTGCCAGCAGCCCGTCGTTGGGAAACACCATATATTTT. Translating it yields CASSPSLGNTIYF. The chain carries TRBV11-2 and TRBJ1-3; D call uncertain. The CDR3 totals 13 residues. Trimming removed 5 bases from V and 4 bases from J, with 9 bases in between. The germline CDR1 and CDR2 sequences are SGHAT and FQNNGV. Full variable domain (outside the CDR3, taken from reference TRBV11-2 and TRBJ1-3): EAGVAQSPRYKIIEKRQSVAFWCNPISGHATLYWYQQILGQGPKLLIQFQNNGVVDDSQLPKDRFSAERLKGVDSTLKIQPAKLEDSAVYLCASSPSLGNTIYFGEGSWLTVV.

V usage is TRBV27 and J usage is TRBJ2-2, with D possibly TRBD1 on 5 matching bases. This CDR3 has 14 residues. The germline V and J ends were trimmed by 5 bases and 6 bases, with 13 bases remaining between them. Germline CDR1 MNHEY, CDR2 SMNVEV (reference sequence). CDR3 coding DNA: TGTGCCAGCAGTCCGCACCCAGGGCCCGGGGAGCTGTTTTTT. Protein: CASSPHPGPGELFF.

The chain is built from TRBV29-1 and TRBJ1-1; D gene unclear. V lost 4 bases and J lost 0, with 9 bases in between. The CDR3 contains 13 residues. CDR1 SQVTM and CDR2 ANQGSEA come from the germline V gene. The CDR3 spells CSVGMAVNTEAFF. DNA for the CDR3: TGCAGCGTTGGTATGGCGGTGAACACTGAAGCTTTCTTT.

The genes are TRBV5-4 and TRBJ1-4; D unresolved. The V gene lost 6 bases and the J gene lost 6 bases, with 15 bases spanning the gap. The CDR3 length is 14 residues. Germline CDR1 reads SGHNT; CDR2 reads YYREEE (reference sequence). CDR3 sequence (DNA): TGTGCCAGCACCATGGACGTTGGACATGAAAAACTGTTTTTT. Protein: CASTMDVGHEKLFF.

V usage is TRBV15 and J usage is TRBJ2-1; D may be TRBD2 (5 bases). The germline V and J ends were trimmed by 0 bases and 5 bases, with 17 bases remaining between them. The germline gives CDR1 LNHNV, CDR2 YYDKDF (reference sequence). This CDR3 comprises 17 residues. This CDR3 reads CATSRDLKQRLNNEQFF. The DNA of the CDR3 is TGTGCCACCAGCAGAGATCTCAAGCAGCGGTTGAACAATGAGCAGTTCTTC.

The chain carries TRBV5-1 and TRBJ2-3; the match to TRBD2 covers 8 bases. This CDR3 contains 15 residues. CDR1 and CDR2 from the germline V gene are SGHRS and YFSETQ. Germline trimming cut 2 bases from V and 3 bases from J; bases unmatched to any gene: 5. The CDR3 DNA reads TGCGCCAGCAGCTTCGCGGGCGGGGGGACAGATACGCAGTATTTT. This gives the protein CASSFAGGGTDTQYF.

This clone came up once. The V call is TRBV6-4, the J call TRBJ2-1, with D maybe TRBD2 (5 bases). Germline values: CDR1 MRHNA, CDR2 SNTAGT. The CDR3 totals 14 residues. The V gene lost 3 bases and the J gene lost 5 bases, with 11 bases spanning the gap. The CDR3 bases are TGTGCCAGCAGTGAGAGGGCAGAACACAATGAGCAGTTCTTC. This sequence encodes CASSERAEHNEQFF.

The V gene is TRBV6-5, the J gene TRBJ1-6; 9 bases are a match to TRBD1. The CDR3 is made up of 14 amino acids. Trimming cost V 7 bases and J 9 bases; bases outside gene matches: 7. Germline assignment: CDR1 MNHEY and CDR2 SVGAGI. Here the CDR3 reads CASMQDRGVSPLHF. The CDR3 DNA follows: TGTGCCAGCATGCAGGACAGGGGCGTTTCACCCCTCCACTTT.

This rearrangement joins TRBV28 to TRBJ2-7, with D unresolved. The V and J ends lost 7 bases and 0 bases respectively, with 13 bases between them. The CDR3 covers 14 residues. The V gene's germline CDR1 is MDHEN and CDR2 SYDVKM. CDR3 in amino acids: CASIGLVSSYEQYF. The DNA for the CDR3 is TGTGCCAGCATAGGGCTGGTGAGCTCCTACGAGCAGTACTTC.

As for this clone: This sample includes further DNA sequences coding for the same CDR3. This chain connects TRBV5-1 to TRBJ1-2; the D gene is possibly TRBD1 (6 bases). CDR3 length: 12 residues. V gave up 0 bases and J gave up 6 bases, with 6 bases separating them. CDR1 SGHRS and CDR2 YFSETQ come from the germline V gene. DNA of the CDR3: TGCGCCAGCAGCTTGGCAGGGGATGGCTACACCTTC. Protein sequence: CASSLAGDGYTF.

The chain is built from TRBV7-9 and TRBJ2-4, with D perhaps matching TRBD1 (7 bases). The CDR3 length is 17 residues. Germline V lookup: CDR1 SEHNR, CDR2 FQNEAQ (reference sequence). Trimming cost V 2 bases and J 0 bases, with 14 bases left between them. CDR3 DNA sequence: TGTGCCAGCAGCTTAAATTTTCAGGGGGGAGCCAAAAACATTCAGTACTTC. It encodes CASSLNFQGGAKNIQYF.

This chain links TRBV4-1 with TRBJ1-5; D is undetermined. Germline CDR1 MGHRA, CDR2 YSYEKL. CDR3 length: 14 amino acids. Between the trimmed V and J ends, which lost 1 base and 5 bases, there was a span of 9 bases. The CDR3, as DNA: TGCGCCAGCAGCCAAGTTACAGACGATCAGCCCCAGCATTTT. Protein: CASSQVTDDQPQHF.